The T cell receptor beta chain described here comes from a study of CD8 T cells in Susac syndrome. It was with random hexamers that roughly 0.45 to 1 ug RNA was reverse transcribed. A single record per CDR3 protein comes from TCRdb applying MiXCR to the immunoSEQ multiplex PCR reads. The table includes about 82,000 distinct CDR3 sequences, approximately 96% detected once. Per germline, CDR1 PRHDT and CDR2 FYEKMQ (reference sequence). V was shortened by 3 bases and J by 6 bases, with 14 bases between the two germline ends. The CDR3 extends over 14 amino acids. The clonotype originates from a human donor with Susac syndrome. The rearrangement uses TRBV13 and TRBJ1-2, with D possibly TRBD1 on 5 matching bases. Sequenced input: CD8+ T cells from PBMCs. The CDR3 here is CASSFGGALDGYTF. Here the CDR3 DNA reads TGTGCCAGCAGCTTTGGAGGGGCCCTCGATGGCTACACCTTC.